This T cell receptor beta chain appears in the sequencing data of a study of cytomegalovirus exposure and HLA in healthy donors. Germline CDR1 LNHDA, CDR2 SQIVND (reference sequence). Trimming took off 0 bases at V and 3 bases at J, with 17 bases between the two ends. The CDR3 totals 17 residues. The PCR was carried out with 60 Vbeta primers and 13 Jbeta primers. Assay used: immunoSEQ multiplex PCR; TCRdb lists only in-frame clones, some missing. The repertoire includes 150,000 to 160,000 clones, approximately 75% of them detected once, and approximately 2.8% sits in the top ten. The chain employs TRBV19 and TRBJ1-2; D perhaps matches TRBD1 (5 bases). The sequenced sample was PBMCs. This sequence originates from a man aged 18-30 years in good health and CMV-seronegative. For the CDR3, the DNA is TGTGCCAGTAGTATAGATTTTTCGGGCAGGGTAGACTATGGCTACACCTTC. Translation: CASSIDFSGRVDYGYTF.